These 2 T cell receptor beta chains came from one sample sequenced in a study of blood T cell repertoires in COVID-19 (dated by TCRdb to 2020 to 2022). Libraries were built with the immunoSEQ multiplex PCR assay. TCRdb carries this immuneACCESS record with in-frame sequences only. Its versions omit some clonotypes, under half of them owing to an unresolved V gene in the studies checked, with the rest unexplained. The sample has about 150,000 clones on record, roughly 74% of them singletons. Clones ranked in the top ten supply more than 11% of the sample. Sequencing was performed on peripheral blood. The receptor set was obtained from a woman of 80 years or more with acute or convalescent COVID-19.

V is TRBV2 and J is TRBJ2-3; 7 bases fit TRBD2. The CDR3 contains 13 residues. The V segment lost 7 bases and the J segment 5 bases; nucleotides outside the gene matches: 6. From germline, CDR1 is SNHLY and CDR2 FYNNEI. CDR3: CASKGREGDTQYF. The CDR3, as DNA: TGTGCCAGCAAGGGCAGGGAGGGAGATACGCAGTATTTT.

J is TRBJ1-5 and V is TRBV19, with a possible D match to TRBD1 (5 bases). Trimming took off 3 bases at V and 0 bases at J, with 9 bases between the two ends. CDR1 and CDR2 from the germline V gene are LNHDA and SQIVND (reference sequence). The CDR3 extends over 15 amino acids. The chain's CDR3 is CASSIGGNSNQPQHF. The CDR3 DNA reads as TGTGCCAGTAGTATCGGGGGTAATAGCAATCAGCCCCAGCATTTT.